Listed below are T cell receptor beta chains from one sample, sequenced in a study of cytomegalovirus exposure and HLA in healthy donors. Data came from immunoSEQ multiplex PCR; TCRdb stores just in-frame clones and leaves some out. The data contain around 240,000 clones, about 90% of them seen just once; the ten biggest clones take up 0.35% to 0.45%. Sequenced material: PBMCs. The receptors originated from a woman under 30 in good health and CMV-seronegative. The conserved cysteine and the conserved F or W are not part of the CDR3 here. The D gene is left open where the match is weak.

.	TRBV7-9	TRBJ2-7	ASSGPYEQY
.	TRBV5-1	TRBJ2-2	ASSGVESGELF
TRBD2	TRBV4-1	TRBJ2-1	ASSQALAGGTYNEQF
.	TRBV7-9	TRBJ2-1	ASSWPGTYNEQF
TRBD1	TRBV2	TRBJ1-4	ASSRDRGLPEKLF
TRBD2	TRBV29-1	TRBJ2-5	SVEPSSGGGTQY
TRBD2	TRBV5-1	TRBJ2-3	ASSLASGVGDTQY
TRBD2	TRBV19	TRBJ2-1	ASSIVASGGLYNEQF
.	TRBV28	TRBJ1-1	ASSLRGVRVNTEAF
TRBD1	TRBV14	TRBJ1-1	ASSQVMTGDTEAF
TRBD1	TRBV6-1	TRBJ1-1	ATVRDRGTNEAF
TRBD1	TRBV28	TRBJ1-1	ASSPPDRANTEAF
TRBD1	TRBV29-1	TRBJ2-3	SVEGTESTDTQY
TRBD2	TRBV5-4	TRBJ2-3	ASSQRAGESDTQY
.	TRBV7-9	TRBJ1-4	ASSLATGRREKLF
.	TRBV27	TRBJ1-1	ASSFGYGRNTEAF